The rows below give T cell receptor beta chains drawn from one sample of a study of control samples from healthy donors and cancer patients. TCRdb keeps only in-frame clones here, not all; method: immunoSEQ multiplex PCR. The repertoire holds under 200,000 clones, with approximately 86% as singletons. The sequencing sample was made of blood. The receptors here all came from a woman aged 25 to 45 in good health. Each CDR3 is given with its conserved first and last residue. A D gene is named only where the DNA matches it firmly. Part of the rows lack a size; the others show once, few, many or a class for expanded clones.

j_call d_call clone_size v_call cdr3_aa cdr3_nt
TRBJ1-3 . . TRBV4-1 CASRGDGLGNTIYF TGCGCCAGCAGGGGGGACGGGCTTGGAAACACCATATATTTT
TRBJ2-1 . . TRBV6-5 CASRGIEQFF TGTGCCAGCAGGGGGATTGAGCAGTTCTTC
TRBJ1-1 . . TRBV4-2 CASSQDRQGLNTEAFF TGTGCCAGCAGCCAGGATCGGCAGGGTTTGAACACTGAAGCTTTCTTT
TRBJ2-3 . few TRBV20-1 CSARLTDTQYF TGCAGTGCTAGACTCACAGATACGCAGTATTTT
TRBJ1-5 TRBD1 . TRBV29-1 CSVSGTGLYQPQHF TGCAGCGTCTCCGGGACAGGGCTTTATCAGCCCCAGCATTTT
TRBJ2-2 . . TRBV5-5 CASSLAGHIPGELFF TGTGCCAGCAGCTTGGCCGGGCACATTCCCGGGGAGCTGTTTTTT
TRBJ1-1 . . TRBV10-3 CAIRKTTNTEAFF TGTGCCATCAGGAAGACGACGAACACTGAAGCTTTCTTT
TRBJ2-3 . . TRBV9 CASSPPSDRDTDTQYF TGTGCCAGCAGCCCACCCTCGGACAGAGACACAGATACGCAGTATTTT
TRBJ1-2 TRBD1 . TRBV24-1 CATSGGGTGNGYTF TGTGCCACCAGTGGTGGAGGGACAGGGAATGGCTACACCTTC
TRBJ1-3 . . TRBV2 CAGQTGNTIYF TGTGCCGGACAGACGGGGAACACCATATATTTT
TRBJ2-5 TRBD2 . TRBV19 CASSSGRAEAIETQYF TGTGCCAGTAGTAGCGGGAGGGCCGAGGCTATAGAGACCCAGTACTTC
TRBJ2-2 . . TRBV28 CASSPNEGDTGELFF TGTGCCAGCAGTCCCAATGAGGGGGACACCGGGGAGCTGTTTTTT
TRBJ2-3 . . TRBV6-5 CAARETSWVTDTQYF TGTGCCGCCAGGGAGACTAGTTGGGTTACAGATACGCAGTATTTT
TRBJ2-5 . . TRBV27 CASSSSMETQYF TGTGCCAGCAGTTCCTCAATGGAGACCCAGTACTTC
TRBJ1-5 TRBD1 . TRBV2 CASREGTASNQPQHF TGTGCCAGCAGAGAGGGGACAGCTTCCAATCAGCCCCAGCATTTT
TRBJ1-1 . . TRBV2 CASTQTGTPEAFF TGTGCCAGCACCCAAACTGGCACCCCTGAAGCTTTCTTT
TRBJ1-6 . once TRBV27 CASSFRSYNSPLHF TGTGCCAGCAGTTTTAGGTCCTATAATTCACCCCTCCACTTT
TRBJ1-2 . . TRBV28 CASRRRSNYGYTF TGTGCCAGCAGGCGGCGGAGTAACTATGGCTACACCTTC
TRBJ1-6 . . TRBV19 CASSTQYSPLHF TGTGCCAGTAGTACTCAGTATTCACCCCTCCACTTT
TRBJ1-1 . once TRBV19 CASSTQGRRTEAFF TGTGCCAGTAGTACCCAGGGTAGGCGCACTGAAGCTTTCTTT
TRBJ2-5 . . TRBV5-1 CASSLAFGNSGETQYF TGCGCCAGCAGCTTGGCTTTTGGGAACTCGGGAGAGACCCAGTACTTC
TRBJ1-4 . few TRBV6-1 CASSESRQVAKLFF TGTGCCAGCAGTGAGTCGAGACAGGTTGCAAAACTGTTTTTT
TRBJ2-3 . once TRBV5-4 CASSFRASSLSTDTQYF TGTGCCAGCAGCTTTAGGGCTAGCAGTCTTAGCACAGATACGCAGTATTTT
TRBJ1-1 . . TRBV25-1 CASSWGATTEAFF TGTGCCAGCAGTTGGGGGGCGACCACTGAAGCTTTCTTT
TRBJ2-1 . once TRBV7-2 CASSFPFEGYPSNEQFF TGTGCCAGCAGCTTCCCCTTTGAGGGTTATCCCTCCAATGAGCAGTTCTTC
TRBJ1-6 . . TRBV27 CASRGGRASPLHF TGTGCCAGCAGGGGGGGTAGAGCGTCACCCCTCCACTTT
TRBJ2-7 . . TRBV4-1 CASSLSYDGSYEQYF TGCGCCAGCAGCCTAAGTTATGACGGATCCTACGAGCAGTACTTC